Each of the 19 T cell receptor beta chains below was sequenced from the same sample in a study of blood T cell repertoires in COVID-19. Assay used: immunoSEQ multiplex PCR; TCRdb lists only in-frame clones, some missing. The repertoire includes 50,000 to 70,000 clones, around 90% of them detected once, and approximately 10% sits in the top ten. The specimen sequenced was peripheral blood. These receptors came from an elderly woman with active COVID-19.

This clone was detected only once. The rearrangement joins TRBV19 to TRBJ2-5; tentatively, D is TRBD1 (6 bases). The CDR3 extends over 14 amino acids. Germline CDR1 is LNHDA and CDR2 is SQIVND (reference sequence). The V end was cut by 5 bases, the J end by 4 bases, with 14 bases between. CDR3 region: CASSWQGSAETQYF. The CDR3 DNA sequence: TGTGCCAGTAGTTGGCAGGGGTCGGCAGAGACCCAGTACTTC. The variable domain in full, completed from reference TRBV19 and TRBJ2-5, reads DGGITQSPKYLFRKEGQNVTLSCEQNLNHDAMYWYRQDPGQGLRLIYYSQIVNDFQKGDIAEGYSVSREKKESFPLTVTSAQKNPTAFYLCASSWQGSAETQYFGPGTRLLVL.

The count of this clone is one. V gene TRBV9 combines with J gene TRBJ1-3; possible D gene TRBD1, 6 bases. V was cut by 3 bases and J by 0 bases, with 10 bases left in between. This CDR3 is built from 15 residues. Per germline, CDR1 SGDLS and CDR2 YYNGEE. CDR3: CASSGTETSGNTIYF. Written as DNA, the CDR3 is TGTGCCAGCAGCGGGACAGAGACCTCTGGAAACACCATATATTTT.

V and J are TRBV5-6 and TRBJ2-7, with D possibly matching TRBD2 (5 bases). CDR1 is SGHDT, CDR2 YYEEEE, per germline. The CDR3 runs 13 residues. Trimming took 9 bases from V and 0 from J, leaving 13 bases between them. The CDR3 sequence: CATSTGSSYEQYF. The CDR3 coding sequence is TGTGCCACCTCGACTGGGAGCTCCTACGAGCAGTACTTC. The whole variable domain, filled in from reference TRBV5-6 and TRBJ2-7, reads DAGVTQSPTHLIKTRGQQVTLRCSPKSGHDTVSWYQQALGQGPQFIFQYYEEEERQRGNFPDRFSGHQFPNYSSELNVNALLLGDSALYLCATSTGSSYEQYFGPGTRLTVT.

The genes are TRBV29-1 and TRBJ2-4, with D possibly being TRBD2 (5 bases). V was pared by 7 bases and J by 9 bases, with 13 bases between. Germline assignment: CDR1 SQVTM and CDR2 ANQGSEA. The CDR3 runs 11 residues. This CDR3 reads CSADIATIQYF. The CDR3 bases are TGCAGCGCCGATATAGCGACCATTCAGTACTTC. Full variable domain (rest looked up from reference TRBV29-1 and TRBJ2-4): SAVISQKPSRDICQRGTSLTIQCQVDSQVTMMFWYRQQPGQSLTLIATANQGSEATYESGFVIDKFPISRPNLTFSTLTVSNMSPEDSSIYLCSADIATIQYFGAGTRLSVL.

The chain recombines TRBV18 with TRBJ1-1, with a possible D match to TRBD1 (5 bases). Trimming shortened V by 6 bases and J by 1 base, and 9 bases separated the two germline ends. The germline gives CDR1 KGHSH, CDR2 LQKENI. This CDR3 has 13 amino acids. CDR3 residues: CASSLGGNTEAFF. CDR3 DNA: TGTGCCAGCTCCCTGGGGGGGAACACTGAAGCTTTCTTT.

Written as DNA, the CDR3 is TGTGCCAGCAGCTTAGGAGACACTAGACAAGAGACCCAGTACTTC. It encodes CASSLGDTRQETQYF. This chain links TRBV11-3 with TRBJ2-5, with D tentatively TRBD2 (5 bases). CDR3 length equals 15 residues. V lost 1 base, J lost 2 bases, and 11 bases lay in between. Germline CDR1 and CDR2: SGHNT and YENEEA.

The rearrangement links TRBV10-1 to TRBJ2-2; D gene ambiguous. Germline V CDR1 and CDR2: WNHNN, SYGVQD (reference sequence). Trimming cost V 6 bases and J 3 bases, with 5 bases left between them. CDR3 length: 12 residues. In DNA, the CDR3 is TGCGCCAGCAGACGAGACACCGGGGAGCTGTTTTTT. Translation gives CASRRDTGELFF.

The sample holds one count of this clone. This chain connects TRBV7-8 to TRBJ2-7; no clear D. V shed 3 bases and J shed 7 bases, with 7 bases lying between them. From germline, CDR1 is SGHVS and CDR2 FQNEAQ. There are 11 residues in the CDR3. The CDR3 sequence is CASSFSGEQYF. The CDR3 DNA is TGTGCCAGCAGCTTCTCCGGGGAGCAGTACTTC.

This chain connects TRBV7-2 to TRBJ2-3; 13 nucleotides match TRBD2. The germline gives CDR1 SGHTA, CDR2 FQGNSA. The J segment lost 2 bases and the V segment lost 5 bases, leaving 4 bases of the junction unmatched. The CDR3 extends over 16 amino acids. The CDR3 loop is CASSTGLAGDTDTQYF. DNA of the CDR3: TGTGCCAGCAGCACCGGACTAGCGGGGGACACAGATACGCAGTATTTT.

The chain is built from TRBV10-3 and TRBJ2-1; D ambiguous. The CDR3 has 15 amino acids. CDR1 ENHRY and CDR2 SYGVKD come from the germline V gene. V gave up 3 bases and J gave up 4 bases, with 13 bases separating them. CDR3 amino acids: CAISDRATPYNEQFF. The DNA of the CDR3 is TGTGCCATCAGTGACCGAGCCACGCCATACAATGAGCAGTTCTTC.

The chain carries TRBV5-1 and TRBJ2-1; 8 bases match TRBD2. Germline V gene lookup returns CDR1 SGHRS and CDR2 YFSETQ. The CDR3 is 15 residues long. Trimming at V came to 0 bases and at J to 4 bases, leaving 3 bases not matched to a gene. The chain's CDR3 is CASSLGSGRYNEQFF. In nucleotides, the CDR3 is TGCGCCAGCAGCTTGGGGAGCGGGAGATACAATGAGCAGTTCTTC.

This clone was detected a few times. Here the CDR3 reads CATSDTTGDQETQYF. The CDR3 DNA reads as TGTGCCACCAGTGACACTACAGGGGACCAAGAGACCCAGTACTTC. The chain has TRBV24-1 and TRBJ2-5; 7 bases map to TRBD1. The germline V gene encodes CDR1 KGHDR and CDR2 SFDVKD. The CDR3 has 15 amino acids. V lost 4 bases to trimming and J lost 0 bases; unmatched junction nucleotides: 4.

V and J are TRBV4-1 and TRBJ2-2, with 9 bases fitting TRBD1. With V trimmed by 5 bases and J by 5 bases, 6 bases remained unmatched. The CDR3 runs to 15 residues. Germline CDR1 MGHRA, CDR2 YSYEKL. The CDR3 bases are TGCGCCAGCAGCGGGGACAGGGCGGGTACCGGGGAGCTGTTTTTT. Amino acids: CASSGDRAGTGELFF.

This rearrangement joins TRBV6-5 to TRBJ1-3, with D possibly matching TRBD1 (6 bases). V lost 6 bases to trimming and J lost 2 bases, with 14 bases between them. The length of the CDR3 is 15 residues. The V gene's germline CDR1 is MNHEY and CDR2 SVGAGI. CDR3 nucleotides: TGTGCCAGCAGGAACCGGGACATCCCTGGAAACACCATATATTTT. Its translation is CASRNRDIPGNTIYF.

The CDR3 sequence: CASSLGASGAINEQFF. CDR3 DNA sequence: TGCGCCAGCAGCTTGGGGGCTAGCGGGGCGATCAATGAGCAGTTCTTC. The V gene is TRBV5-1, the J gene TRBJ2-1; 9 bases map to TRBD2. The V segment lost 0 bases and the J segment 6 bases; nucleotides outside the gene matches: 7. Looked up from germline, CDR1 is SGHRS and CDR2 is YFSETQ. The CDR3 is 16 amino acids.

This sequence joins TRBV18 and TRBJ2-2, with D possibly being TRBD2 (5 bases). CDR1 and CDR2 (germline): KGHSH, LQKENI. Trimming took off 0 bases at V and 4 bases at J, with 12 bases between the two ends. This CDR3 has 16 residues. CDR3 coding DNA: TGTGCCAGCTCACCACCGAGAGGGTCGGGCACCGGGGAGCTGTTTTTT. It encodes CASSPPRGSGTGELFF. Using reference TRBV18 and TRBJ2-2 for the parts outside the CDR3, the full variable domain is NAGVMQNPRHLVRRRGQEARLRCSPMKGHSHVYWYRQLPEEGLKFMVYLQKENIIDESGMPKERFSAEFPKEGPSILRIQQVVRGDSAAYFCASSPPRGSGTGELFFGEGSRLTVL.

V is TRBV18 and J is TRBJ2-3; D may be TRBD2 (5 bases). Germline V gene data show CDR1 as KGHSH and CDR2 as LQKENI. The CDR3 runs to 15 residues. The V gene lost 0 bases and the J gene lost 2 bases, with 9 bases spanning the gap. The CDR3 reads CASSPPAELTDTQYF. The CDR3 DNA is TGTGCCAGCTCACCACCAGCGGAGCTCACAGATACGCAGTATTTT.

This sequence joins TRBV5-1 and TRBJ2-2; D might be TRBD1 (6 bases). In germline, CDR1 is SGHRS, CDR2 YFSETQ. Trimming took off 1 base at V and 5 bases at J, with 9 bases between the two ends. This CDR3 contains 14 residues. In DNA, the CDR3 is TGCGCCAGCAGCTTGAAGGGGGAGACCGGGGAGCTGTTTTTT. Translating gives CASSLKGETGELFF. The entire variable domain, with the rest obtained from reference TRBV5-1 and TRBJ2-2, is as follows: KAGVTQTPRYLIKTRGQQVTLSCSPISGHRSVSWYQQTPGQGLQFLFEYFSETQRNKGNFPGRFSGRQFSNSRSEMNVSTLELGDSALYLCASSLKGETGELFFGEGSRLTVL.

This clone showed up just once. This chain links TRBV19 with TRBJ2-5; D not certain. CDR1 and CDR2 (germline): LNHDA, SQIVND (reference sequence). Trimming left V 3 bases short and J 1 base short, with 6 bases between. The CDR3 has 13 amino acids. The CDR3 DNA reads TGTGCCAGTAGTATGGGCAGCCAAGAGACCCAGTACTTC. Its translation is CASSMGSQETQYF.